This record covers a single T cell receptor (beta chain). Clones were read by immunoSEQ multiplex PCR, and TCRdb kept only the in-frame ones, dropping some. The sample has approximately 32,000 clones; approximately 92% are singletons. This sample is drawn from a study of T cell changes during pregnancy in multiple sclerosis. The material was CD8+ T cells from peripheral blood mononuclear cells, obtained in the second trimester of pregnancy. The clonotype originates from a female donor with multiple sclerosis, enrolled in a pregnancy study.

CDR3 amino acids: CASSFQGAKDGYTF. The DNA for the CDR3 is TGTGCCAGCAGCTTTCAGGGGGCCAAGGATGGCTACACCTTC. J is TRBJ1-2 and V is TRBV5-8, with 8 bases identical to TRBD1. This CDR3 contains 14 residues. J was trimmed by 6 bases and V by 2 bases; bases with no gene match: 6. The germline V gene has CDR1 SGHTS and CDR2 YDEGEE.